The sequence of this T cell receptor (beta chain) was determined in a study of T-cell memory formation after mild COVID-19. Turning to the study itself: Most TCR clusters belonged to a single donor. General study points: For contracting clones, CD4+ ones sat mainly in CM and EM, CD8+ in EMRA.

V dropped 0 bases and J dropped 0 bases, with 11 bases sitting between them. The CDR3 runs 16 residues. The germline gives CDR1 DFQATT, CDR2 SNEGSKA (reference sequence). Points on this clonotype: Its antigen is not known.

Constant-segment primers and 5'RACE yielded cDNA libraries for TCR alpha and TCR beta, each carrying sample barcodes and UMIs. TCRdb recomputed calls from the 5' RACE reads with MiXCR, one row per CDR3 protein. This table holds approximately 260,000 distinct CDR3 sequences, over 15% found once. V and J are TRBV20-1 and TRBJ2-2; a possible D gene is TRBD1 (6 bases). Source material: PBMCs or a T cell subset sorted from them (not recorded which). This receptor was taken from a man between 18 and 35 years old who had mild COVID-19 (a few samples of this study predate the infection). Cell type and time point are not known. The CDR3 DNA follows: TGCAGTGCTAGAGAACTCGACAGGTCGAACACCGGGGAGCTGTTTTTT. This encodes CSARELDRSNTGELFF.